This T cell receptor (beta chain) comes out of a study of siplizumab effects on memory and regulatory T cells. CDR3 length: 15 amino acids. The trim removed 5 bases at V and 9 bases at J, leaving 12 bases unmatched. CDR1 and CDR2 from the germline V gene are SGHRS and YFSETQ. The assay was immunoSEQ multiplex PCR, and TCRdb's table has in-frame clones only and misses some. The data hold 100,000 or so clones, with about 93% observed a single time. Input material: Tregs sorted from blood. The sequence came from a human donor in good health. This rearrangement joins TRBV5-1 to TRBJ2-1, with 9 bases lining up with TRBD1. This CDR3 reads CASSSTGTGHREQFF. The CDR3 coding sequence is TGCGCCAGCAGTTCAACCGGGACAGGGCACCGTGAGCAGTTCTTC.